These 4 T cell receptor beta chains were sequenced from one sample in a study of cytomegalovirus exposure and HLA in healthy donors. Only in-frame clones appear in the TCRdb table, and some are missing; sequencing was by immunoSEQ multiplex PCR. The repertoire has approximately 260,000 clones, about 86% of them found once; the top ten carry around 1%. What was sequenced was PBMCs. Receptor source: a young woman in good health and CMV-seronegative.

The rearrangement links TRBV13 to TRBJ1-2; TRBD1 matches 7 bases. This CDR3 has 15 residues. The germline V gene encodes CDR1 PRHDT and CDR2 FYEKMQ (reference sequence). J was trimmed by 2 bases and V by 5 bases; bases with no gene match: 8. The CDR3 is CASSLRDRTNYGYTF. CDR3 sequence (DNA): TGTGCCAGCAGCCTAAGGGACAGAACGAACTATGGCTACACCTTC.

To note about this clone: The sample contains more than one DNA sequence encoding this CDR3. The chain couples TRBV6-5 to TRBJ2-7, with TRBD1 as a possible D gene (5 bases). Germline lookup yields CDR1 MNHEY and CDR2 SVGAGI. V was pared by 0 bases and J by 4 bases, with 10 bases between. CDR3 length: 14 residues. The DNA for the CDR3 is TGTGCCAGCAGTTACTCGCAGGGTCCGTACGAGCAGTACTTC. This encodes CASSYSQGPYEQYF.

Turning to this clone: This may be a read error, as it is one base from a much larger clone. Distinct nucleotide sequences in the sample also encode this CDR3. Here the CDR3 DNA reads TGTGCCAGCAGCTTAGCCGGGACAGAAAATCAGCCCCAGCATTTT. Translation gives CASSLAGTENQPQHF. This chain connects TRBV7-2 to TRBJ1-5, with 7 bases lining up with TRBD1. Unmatched junction bases numbered 3, after V lost 0 bases and J lost 4 bases. The CDR3 has 15 residues. The V gene's germline CDR1 is SGHTA and CDR2 FQGNSA.

The CDR3 DNA reads TGCGCCAGCAGCTTGGAGGGACTATCTATTAGGAATGAGCAGTTCTTC. The encoded protein is CASSLEGLSIRNEQFF. The rearrangement joins TRBV5-1 to TRBJ2-1; 7 nucleotides agree with TRBD2. The length of the CDR3 is 16 residues. Germline lookup yields CDR1 SGHRS and CDR2 YFSETQ. V was clipped by 0 bases and J by 7 bases; unmatched bases: 10.